The 20 T cell receptor beta chains reported below all come from one sample, sequenced in a study of blood T cell repertoires in COVID-19. Measured with immunoSEQ multiplex PCR; TCRdb has only the in-frame clones, and not every one. The data show some 340,000 clones, 85% seen once. The sample consisted of peripheral blood. The source of these receptors is a woman aged 18 to 35 with acute or convalescent COVID-19.

This clone appeared a single time. The gene calls are TRBV7-2 and TRBJ1-5; D call uncertain. Germline lookup yields CDR1 SGHTA and CDR2 FQGNSA. Between the trimmed V and J ends, which lost 6 bases and 6 bases, there was a span of 12 bases. The CDR3 loop spans 13 amino acids. CDR3: CASSIGGSQPQHF. The CDR3 region has the DNA TGTGCCAGCAGTATCGGAGGGAGTCAGCCCCAGCATTTT. Variable domain in full (rest from reference TRBV7-2 and TRBJ1-5): GAGVSQSPSNKVTEKGKDVELRCDPISGHTALYWYRQSLGQGLEFLIYFQGNSAPDKSGLPSDRFSAERTGGSVSTLTIQRTQQEDSAVYLCASSIGGSQPQHFGDGTRLSIL.

This chain links TRBV19 with TRBJ2-5, with a weak D call TRBD2 (6 bases). Trimming removed 3 bases from V and 2 bases from J, with 19 bases in between. CDR3 length: 17 amino acids. Germline CDR1 reads LNHDA; CDR2 reads SQIVND (reference sequence). CDR3 amino acids: CASSMAPIGGGQETQYF. The CDR3 nucleotides are TGTGCCAGTAGTATGGCCCCAATCGGGGGAGGACAAGAGACCCAGTACTTC.

V and J are TRBV30 and TRBJ2-1, with D perhaps TRBD1 (6 bases). This CDR3 region has 13 residues. V lost 6 bases, J lost 8 bases, and 17 bases lay in between. Germline CDR1 is GTSNPN and CDR2 is SVGIG (reference sequence). The chain's CDR3 is CACTQGWRDEQFF. CDR3 nucleotide sequence: TGTGCCTGTACACAGGGCTGGCGCGATGAGCAGTTCTTC.

The chain employs TRBV27 and TRBJ1-2; D is uncertain. The germline V and J ends were trimmed by 0 bases and 2 bases, with 16 bases remaining between them. From germline, CDR1 is MNHEY and CDR2 SMNVEV (reference sequence). This CDR3 spans 17 amino acids. The CDR3 is CASSLSMAPGMNYGYTF. CDR3 DNA: TGTGCCAGCAGTTTATCGATGGCGCCGGGGATGAACTATGGCTACACCTTC.

The chain has TRBV10-2 and TRBJ1-2; D gene ambiguous. Trimming took 5 bases from V and 4 from J, leaving 11 bases between them. Looked up from germline, CDR1 is WSHSY and CDR2 is SAAADI. This CDR3 is 13 amino acids long. CDR3 sequence reads: CASSIRVSYGYTF. CDR3 in DNA: TGCGCCAGCAGTATTCGGGTTTCCTATGGCTACACCTTC.

The chain links TRBV6-5 to TRBJ1-2; 7 nucleotides match TRBD1. The CDR3 is 15 amino acids. The junction had 8 bases not matched to a gene; V was cut back by 5 bases and J by 2 bases. Germline V gives CDR1 MNHEY, CDR2 SVGAGI. CDR3 bases: TGTGCCAGCAGTCCTATATCGACAGGGAACTATGGCTACACCTTC. Protein: CASSPISTGNYGYTF.

This sequence joins TRBV19 and TRBJ2-3; 8 bases line up with TRBD2. Trimming at V came to 5 bases and at J to 1 base, leaving 8 bases not matched to a gene. CDR1 is LNHDA, CDR2 SQIVND, per germline (reference sequence). The CDR3 length is 16 residues. In DNA form, the CDR3 reads TGTGCCAGTAGTCCGGGGGGGGGAGGAGGCACAGATACGCAGTATTTT. This encodes CASSPGGGGGTDTQYF.

This clone is a singleton in its sample. The chain has TRBV6-2 or TRBV6-3 and TRBJ2-7; 9 positions match TRBD2. Germline CDR1 is MNHEY and CDR2 is SVGEGT. The CDR3 length is 16 residues. V trimming: 2 bases; J trimming: 3 bases; junction bases outside the gene matches: 8. For the CDR3, the DNA is TGTGCCAGCAGTTACGTGTTGGCGGGAGGGGTCTACGAGCAGTACTTC. Protein: CASSYVLAGGVYEQYF.

The chain combines TRBV11-2 with TRBJ1-4, with TRBD1 as a possible D gene (5 bases). Trimming took off 5 bases at V and 6 bases at J, with 13 bases between the two ends. CDR1 is SGHAT and CDR2 is FQNNGV in the germline V gene. This CDR3 comprises 14 residues. CDR3 DNA: TGTGCCAGCAGCCTAGGGGTCGGAGATGAAAAACTGTTTTTT. Translation: CASSLGVGDEKLFF.

The genes are TRBV19 and TRBJ2-7, with 16 positions matching TRBD2. V lost 5 bases, J lost 3 bases, and 7 bases stayed unmatched. Germline assignment: CDR1 LNHDA and CDR2 SQIVND (reference sequence). This CDR3 has 17 residues. DNA of the CDR3: TGTGCCAGTAGTGCCGAGGGACTAGCGGGAGGGCTCTACGAGCAGTACTTC. Amino acids: CASSAEGLAGGLYEQYF.

The genes are TRBV30 and TRBJ2-1, with TRBD2 identical over 12 bases. The J segment lost 6 bases and the V segment lost 1 base, leaving 1 base of the junction unmatched. Per germline, CDR1 GTSNPN and CDR2 SVGIG (reference sequence). This CDR3 spans 14 amino acids. Written as DNA, the CDR3 is TGTGCCTGGAGTGGACTAGCGGGGGCCAATGAGCAGTTCTTC. Protein: CAWSGLAGANEQFF.

The genes are TRBV9 and TRBJ1-2, with a weak D call TRBD1 (6 bases). This CDR3 is 13 amino acids long. Trimming removed 3 bases from V and 6 bases from J, with 12 bases in between. Germline CDR1 reads SGDLS; CDR2 reads YYNGEE. The CDR3 nucleotides are TGTGCCAGCAGCGCCCAATACAGGGATGGCTACACCTTC. It yields the protein CASSAQYRDGYTF.

The chain employs TRBV29-1 and TRBJ1-6; D gene ambiguous. This CDR3 contains 14 residues. Between the trimmed V and J ends, which lost 5 bases and 7 bases, there was a span of 15 bases. Per the germline V gene, CDR1 is SQVTM and CDR2 is ANQGSEA. CDR3 bases: TGCAGCGTTTTCCGTATACAGAAAAATTCACCCCTCCACTTT. Its protein is CSVFRIQKNSPLHF.

The rearrangement links TRBV30 to TRBJ1-3; weak D call: TRBD1 (5 bases). The CDR3 totals 15 residues. The germline V and J ends were trimmed by 4 bases and 2 bases, with 15 bases remaining between them. Germline V lookup: CDR1 GTSNPN, CDR2 SVGIG (reference sequence). The CDR3 is CAWTRDPGAGNTIYF. The CDR3 bases are TGTGCCTGGACCCGGGATCCGGGGGCTGGAAACACCATATATTTT.

The rearrangement uses TRBV28 and TRBJ1-2; D possibly corresponds to TRBD1 (6 bases). V gave up 5 bases and J gave up 4 bases, with 8 bases separating them. This CDR3 has 12 amino acids. The germline V gene encodes CDR1 MDHEN and CDR2 SYDVKM. CDR3 nucleotides: TGTGCCAGCAGTGGACAGACCTATGGCTACACCTTC. Its protein is CASSGQTYGYTF.

The chain has TRBV30 and TRBJ1-5, with D unresolved. Germline-derived CDR1 and CDR2 are GTSNPN and SVGIG (reference sequence). Trimming shortened V by 4 bases and J by 5 bases, and 12 bases separated the two germline ends. This CDR3 contains 13 residues. The CDR3 here is CAWKGAADQPQHF. For the CDR3, the DNA is TGTGCCTGGAAGGGTGCAGCGGATCAGCCCCAGCATTTT.

The J gene is TRBJ2-1, the V gene TRBV28, with 9 nucleotides matching TRBD2. The CDR3 runs 16 residues. CDR1 is MDHEN and CDR2 is SYDVKM in the germline V gene. J gave up 7 bases and V 4 bases, and 11 bases lay outside the gene matches. This CDR3 reads CASSSSGSGRRNEQFF. The CDR3 nucleotides are TGTGCCAGCAGTTCCTCTGGTAGCGGGAGAAGAAATGAGCAGTTCTTC.

V usage is TRBV5-1 and J usage is TRBJ2-3; 8 positions match TRBD1. Germline CDR1 is SGHRS and CDR2 is YFSETQ. The ends lost 5 bases at V and 2 bases at J; junction bases unmatched: 7. This CDR3 comprises 15 residues. Here the CDR3 DNA reads TGCGCCAGCAGGTCAGGGGACAGGCCCACAGATACGCAGTATTTT. Protein sequence: CASRSGDRPTDTQYF.

V is TRBV28 and J is TRBJ2-7; 8 bases are a match to TRBD1. This CDR3 comprises 19 residues. Per the germline V gene, CDR1 is MDHEN and CDR2 is SYDVKM. After removal of 5 bases from V and 0 bases from J, the junction contained 18 bases not matched to a gene. CDR3 nucleotides: TGTGCCAGCAGTCCCGGACAGGGAATCTCCTCCGGGAGCTCCTACGAGCAGTACTTC. Its translation is CASSPGQGISSGSSYEQYF. The whole variable domain, remainder taken from reference TRBV28 and TRBJ2-7, is DVKVTQSSRYLVKRTGEKVFLECVQDMDHENMFWYRQDPGLGLRLIYFSYDVKMKEKGDIPEGYSVSREKKERFSLILESASTNQTSMYLCASSPGQGISSGSSYEQYFGPGTRLTVT.

V gene TRBV5-6 combines with J gene TRBJ2-1, with 12 bases that match TRBD2. In germline, CDR1 is SGHDT, CDR2 YYEEEE. The junction had 10 bases not matched to a gene; V was cut back by 3 bases and J by 15 bases. The CDR3 has 14 residues. CDR3 sequence: CASSWRTSGIRGFF. The CDR3 bases are TGTGCCAGCAGCTGGAGGACTAGCGGGATAAGGGGGTTCTTC.